The rows below give T cell receptor beta chains drawn from one sample of a study of T-cell memory formation after mild COVID-19. From the 5' RACE reads, TCRdb called clonotypes with MiXCR, one entry per CDR3 protein. The sample consists of over 400,000 distinct CDR3 sequences, around 22% of them appearing once. Sequencing input: PBMCs or a T cell subset sorted from them (not recorded which). The receptors were gathered from an adult woman who had mild COVID-19 (a few samples of this study predate the infection). Cell type and time point are not known. The CDR3 runs from the conserved cysteine through the conserved F or W. Clone size appears in some rows only: once, few, many, or a class for an expanded clone.

clone size: NA
V gene: TRBV30
J gene: TRBJ1-1
CDR3 protein: CAWSVNTEAFF

clone size: few
V gene: TRBV9
J gene: TRBJ1-6
CDR3 protein: CASSVRGSGNSPLHF

clone size: NA
V gene: TRBV6-6
J gene: TRBJ1-1
CDR3 protein: CASRRDTTNTEAFF

clone size: NA
V gene: TRBV6-6
J gene: TRBJ2-3
CDR3 protein: CACTKYPGDSTDTQYF

clone size: few
V gene: TRBV7-3
J gene: TRBJ1-1
CDR3 protein: CASSQQGALNTEAFF

clone size: NA
V gene: TRBV4-3
J gene: TRBJ1-1
CDR3 protein: CASSQVLGGAEAFF

clone size: NA
V gene: TRBV6-2/TRBV6-3
J gene: TRBJ2-7
CDR3 protein: CASSSSAAGVLYEQYF

clone size: few
V gene: TRBV5-1
J gene: TRBJ2-7
CDR3 protein: CASSLAFTQSGEQYF

clone size: many
V gene: TRBV7-9
J gene: TRBJ1-1
CDR3 protein: CASSLVEGRTEAFF

clone size: NA
V gene: TRBV7-8
J gene: TRBJ2-1
CDR3 protein: CASSPTGGGYNEQFF

clone size: many
V gene: TRBV11-2
J gene: TRBJ2-5
CDR3 protein: CASSLASGKETQYF

clone size: NA
V gene: TRBV6-2/TRBV6-3
J gene: TRBJ2-6
CDR3 protein: CASSYPDTVSGANVLTF

clone size: NA
V gene: TRBV5-1
J gene: TRBJ2-7
CDR3 protein: CASTPEGRYEQYF

clone size: many
V gene: TRBV20-1
J gene: TRBJ2-7
CDR3 protein: CSAKTLRGRLSEQYF

clone size: many
V gene: TRBV12-1
J gene: TRBJ2-7
CDR3 protein: CASSCLGGRPYEQYF

clone size: few
V gene: TRBV29-1
J gene: TRBJ1-2
CDR3 protein: CSVYPPGYTF

clone size: NA
V gene: TRBV6-1
J gene: TRBJ2-3
CDR3 protein: CASARALIGADTQYF

clone size: NA
V gene: TRBV27
J gene: TRBJ1-5
CDR3 protein: CASSSGQGVQPQHF

clone size: few
V gene: TRBV29-1
J gene: TRBJ1-2
CDR3 protein: CSVLGTGGNYGYTF

clone size: NA
V gene: TRBV29-1
J gene: TRBJ2-1
CDR3 protein: CVGWTAWNEQFF

clone size: few
V gene: TRBV11-3
J gene: TRBJ2-7
CDR3 protein: CASSAPYPGQGFFYEQYF

clone size: NA
V gene: TRBV5-3
J gene: TRBJ2-1
CDR3 protein: CARSFSGAYNEQFF

clone size: many
V gene: TRBV18
J gene: TRBJ1-2
CDR3 protein: CASSPTGLALGGYTF

clone size: NA
V gene: TRBV10-3
J gene: TRBJ2-5
CDR3 protein: CAISFQETQYF

clone size: NA
V gene: TRBV12-3/TRBV12-4
J gene: TRBJ1-5
CDR3 protein: CASSRGLYSNQPQHF

clone size: NA
V gene: TRBV27
J gene: TRBJ2-1
CDR3 protein: CASSPGTGWNEQFF

clone size: NA
V gene: TRBV7-9
J gene: TRBJ1-1
CDR3 protein: CASNLREAFF

clone size: few
V gene: TRBV27
J gene: TRBJ1-1
CDR3 protein: CASLPYTGSNTEAFF

clone size: many
V gene: TRBV29-1
J gene: TRBJ2-1
CDR3 protein: CSVEDLSGRMNEQFF

clone size: NA
V gene: TRBV19
J gene: TRBJ1-6
CDR3 protein: CASSKDSPLHF

clone size: few
V gene: TRBV20-1
J gene: TRBJ2-3
CDR3 protein: CSARDREGVPDTQYF

clone size: few
V gene: TRBV30
J gene: TRBJ2-1
CDR3 protein: CAWKSWRERYNEQFF

clone size: few
V gene: TRBV12-3/TRBV12-4
J gene: TRBJ1-2
CDR3 protein: CASSSSTSLGGYTF

clone size: NA
V gene: TRBV7-9
J gene: TRBJ2-3
CDR3 protein: CASSSLTGTDTQYF

clone size: NA
V gene: TRBV12-3/TRBV12-4
J gene: TRBJ1-5
CDR3 protein: CASSLAGGRRQPQHF

clone size: NA
V gene: TRBV10-3
J gene: TRBJ2-1
CDR3 protein: CAISDPGLRNEQFF

clone size: NA
V gene: TRBV7-9
J gene: TRBJ2-5
CDR3 protein: CASSSALRRETQYF

clone size: few
V gene: TRBV6-1
J gene: TRBJ1-2
CDR3 protein: CASSLLRDSGYYGYTF

clone size: NA
V gene: TRBV20-1
J gene: TRBJ2-3
CDR3 protein: CSAPGDTQYF

clone size: NA
V gene: TRBV20-1
J gene: TRBJ2-7
CDR3 protein: CSVSSYEQYF

clone size: NA
V gene: TRBV4-1
J gene: TRBJ2-7
CDR3 protein: CASSQAGVPYEQYF

clone size: NA
V gene: TRBV2
J gene: TRBJ1-3
CDR3 protein: CASSEGVDPGNTIYF

clone size: NA
V gene: TRBV12-3/TRBV12-4
J gene: TRBJ2-2
CDR3 protein: CASSPNLGLADTNTGELFF

clone size: once
V gene: TRBV30
J gene: TRBJ2-2
CDR3 protein: CAVTSTGDAGELFF

clone size: few
V gene: TRBV24-1
J gene: TRBJ2-3
CDR3 protein: CATSDRLGISTDTQYF

clone size: NA
V gene: TRBV5-5
J gene: TRBJ1-2
CDR3 protein: CASRDGGSGGYTF